The clone carrying this T cell receptor beta chain has a handful of counts. The CDR3 has 14 amino acids. CDR1 SNHLY and CDR2 FYNNEI come from the germline V gene. The V gene lost 8 bases and the J gene lost 0 bases, with 14 bases spanning the gap. The PCR employed 60 Vbeta primers together with 13 Jbeta primers. Sequencing was performed with immunoSEQ multiplex PCR; in TCRdb, only in-frame clones are kept and a portion is missing. In the table there are under 200,000 clones, approximately 72% of which are singletons. This sample was taken from a study of cytomegalovirus exposure and HLA in healthy donors.

The TCR sequence derives from a man aged 18 to 29 in good health and CMV-seronegative. Sequenced sample: PBMCs. The chain carries TRBV2 and TRBJ2-7, with D tentatively TRBD2 (6 bases). In DNA, the CDR3 is TGTGCCAGCCCAGCGGGTCCCAGCTCCTACGAGCAGTACTTC. Residues: CASPAGPSSYEQYF. Supplemented by reference TRBV2 and TRBJ2-7, the full variable domain reads EPEVTQTPSHQVTQMGQEVILRCVPISNHLYFYWYRQILGQKVEFLVSFYNNEISEKSEIFDDQFSVERPDGSNFTLKIRSTKLEDSAMYFCASPAGPSSYEQYFGPGTRLTVT.